This TCR beta chain came from a study of shared clonotypes between healthy human individuals. In the study overall: Serving as donors were two women and a few men, whose ages spanned 18 to 49.

Naive CD4+ cells were CD45RA-selected; the remaining cells were memory. TCRdb's copy holds only in-frame clones and misses some; the assay was immunoSEQ multiplex PCR. The table includes about 1.1 million clones, 75% to 85% detected once. Material for sequencing was memory CD4+ T cells from PBMCs. The subset denotes: CD45RA-negative fraction. This clonotype originated in a man aged 18-30 years in good health. Some clones in this sample may be carry-over from other donors' samples.

The CDR3: CASSPRPSGKDAEQFF. CDR3 sequence (DNA): TGTGCCAGCTCACCACGGCCTAGCGGGAAGGATGCTGAGCAGTTCTTC. The genes are TRBV18 and TRBJ2-1, with 9 positions matching TRBD2. Germline V gene data show CDR1 as KGHSH and CDR2 as LQKENI. The CDR3 contains 16 residues. Unmatched junction bases numbered 10, after V lost 1 base and J lost 9 bases.